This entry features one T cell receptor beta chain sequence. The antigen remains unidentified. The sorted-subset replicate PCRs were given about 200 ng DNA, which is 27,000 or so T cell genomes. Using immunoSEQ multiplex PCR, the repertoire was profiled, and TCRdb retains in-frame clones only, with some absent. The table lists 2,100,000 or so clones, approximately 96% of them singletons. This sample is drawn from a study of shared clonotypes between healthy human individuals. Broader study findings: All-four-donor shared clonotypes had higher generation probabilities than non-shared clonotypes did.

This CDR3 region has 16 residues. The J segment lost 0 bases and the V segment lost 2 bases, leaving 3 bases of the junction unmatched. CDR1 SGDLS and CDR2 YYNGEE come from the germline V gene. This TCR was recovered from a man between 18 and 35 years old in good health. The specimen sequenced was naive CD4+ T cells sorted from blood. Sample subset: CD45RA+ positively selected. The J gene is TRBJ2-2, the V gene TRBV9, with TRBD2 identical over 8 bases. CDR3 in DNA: TGTGCCAGCAGCGTGGTAGCGGGGACGAACACCGGGGAGCTGTTTTTT. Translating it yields CASSVVAGTNTGELFF.